The clone carrying this T cell receptor (beta chain) was seen a handful of times. Its antigen is currently unknown. It was one heparinised blood draw, averaging approximately 100 mL, that each donor gave. The data stem from a study of beta chain features in type 1 diabetes. Study outcomes and limitations: Sampled from patients, naive, central memory and Treg TCRB repertoires appeared more similar than those sampled from healthy donors. The VDJ junctions of type 1 diabetes patients carried fewer insertions and more deletions. Type 1 diabetes patients had TCRB CDR3s that were shorter (moderately but significantly so) in all four CD4+ subsets.

As every portion of the isolated RNA was reverse transcribed, the sequencing read expressed TCRB transcripts. Method: immunoSEQ multiplex PCR; TCRdb's copy keeps in-frame clones and lacks some. Counted here are some 250,000 clones, roughly a tenth occurring once; the ten biggest clones make up more than 0.015%. Specimen: naive CD4+ T cells from blood. This TCR was recovered from a man in his thirties or forties with type 1 diabetes.

The CDR3 sequence: CASSVDRDAEAFF. The CDR3 DNA follows: TGTGCCAGCAGCGTGGACAGGGACGCTGAAGCTTTCTTT. J is TRBJ1-1 and V is TRBV7-3, with 8 bases fitting TRBD1. CDR1 is SGHTA and CDR2 is FQGTGA in the germline V gene. The CDR3 is 13 residues long. J gave up 6 bases and V 5 bases, and 5 bases lay outside the gene matches.